The present entry profiles one T cell receptor (beta chain) with its context. Different DNA sequences within this sample yield the same CDR3. Participants had their cohort set by participant-reported clinical history. Original processing notes: Estimation of nucleated cell counts relied on the amplification of reference gene primers. Repertoires were generated with immunoSEQ multiplex PCR, while TCRdb's copy carries only in-frame clones and drops some. D and trimming come from the DNA, and the V and J calls and clone size come from that table. This table holds roughly 250,000 clones, approximately 84% found once. The sample comes from a study of blood T cell repertoires in COVID-19. Background on the study: From the United States, Italy and Spain came samples of acute and convalescent COVID-19. T cells, B-cell-depleted T cells, or PBMCs supplied cDNA or gDNA.

This CDR3 spans 13 amino acids. Germline loops: CDR1 SGHRS, CDR2 YFSETQ. The V and J ends lost 1 base and 1 base respectively, with 5 bases between them. The sample comprised PBMCs or T cells enriched from blood (not recorded which). The gene calls are TRBV5-1 and TRBJ2-5; no reliable D call. The TCR comes from a middle-aged woman with acute COVID-19. The DNA for the CDR3 is TGCGCCAGCAGCTTGAACACCCAAGAGACCCAGTACTTC. Protein product: CASSLNTQETQYF.